This T cell receptor beta chain was identified in a study of shared clonotypes between healthy human individuals. Study at large: The plates for each donor numbered three CD4 naive, three CD4 memory, two CD8 naive and one CD8 memory. Study outcomes and limitations: Genetic and exposure-history diversity was limited by the few donors. Non-shared clonotypes showed lower generation probabilities than clonotypes common to all four donors.

Only CD45RO-negative cells positively selected for CCR7 counted as naive CD8 cells, so terminally differentiated effector memory CD45RA+ cells were excluded. Caucasian adults living in Nashville, Tennessee, provided all samples. This CDR3 spans 13 amino acids. Trimming shortened V by 1 base and J by 6 bases, and 7 bases separated the two germline ends. Germline V gene lookup returns CDR1 MGHRA and CDR2 YSYEKL. A word on this clone: What it binds is unknown.

The table came from immunoSEQ multiplex PCR; TCRdb's copy has only in-frame clones and leaves some out. The sample comprises roughly 1,800,000 clones, 85% to 95% of which are singletons, and approximately 1% rests with the top ten. This TCR came from a man between 18 and 29 years old in good health. The chain uses TRBV4-1 and TRBJ2-1; D call uncertain. The sequenced material came from naive CD8+ T cells sorted from blood. The CDR3 nucleotides read TGCGCCAGCAGCCAAGGCACATTCAATGAGCAGTTCTTC. It codes for CASSQGTFNEQFF.